These 25 T cell receptor beta chains originate from one sample sequenced in a study of T cells in Graves' hyperthyroidism and ophthalmopathy (dated by TCRdb to between 2018 and 2020). Receptor amplification or capture employed multiplex PCR. Sequencing took place on an Illumina HiSeq 2000. The TCR beta CDR3 regions were amplified from RNA transcripts. A first-round RT-PCR of the TCR CDR3 used the HTBI primer set with the Qiagen OneStep RT-PCR kit. TCRdb trimmed public reads at Q25 via fastp, called clones via MiXCR and kept in-frame beta chains. CDR3 protein duplicates are merged, each entry listing the most common genes and DNA. The sample profile shows a few hundred thousand distinct CDR3 sequences; around 16% of them were found once. The ten top clones hold 7.5% to 8% of the sample. The sample comprised blood. Receptor source: a woman between 18 and 29 years old with Graves' hyperthyroidism.

This rearrangement joins TRBV3-1 to TRBJ2-1, with TRBD1 identical over 7 bases. The CDR3 totals 15 residues. From germline, CDR1 is LGHDT and CDR2 YNNKEL (reference sequence). The V and J ends lost 3 bases and 3 bases, in that order; junction bases with no gene match: 5. For the CDR3, the DNA is TGTGCCAGCAGCCAGTCGTGGACAGGCTACAATGAGCAGTTCTTC. Amino acid sequence: CASSQSWTGYNEQFF.

There are many counts of this clonotype. The rearrangement joins TRBV27 to TRBJ1-5; the D is unclear. V was shortened by 4 bases and J by 0 bases, with 16 bases between the two germline ends. Germline lookup yields CDR1 MNHEY and CDR2 SMNVEV (reference sequence). CDR3 length: 17 amino acids. CDR3: CASSSTRSVHSNQPQHF. The CDR3 DNA is TGTGCCAGCAGTTCGACTCGTTCCGTTCATAGCAATCAGCCCCAGCATTTT.

This clonotype occurred many times. CDR3 region: CASNSPGTTGGANVLTF. Here the CDR3 DNA reads TGTGCCAGCAATTCACCCGGGACAACAGGCGGGGCCAACGTCCTGACTTTC. The chain links TRBV2 to TRBJ2-6; weak D call: TRBD1 (6 bases). V was clipped by 7 bases and J by 4 bases, with 20 bases between them. This CDR3 comprises 17 residues. The germline gives CDR1 SNHLY, CDR2 FYNNEI.

This clonotype appeared many times. V gene TRBV3-1 combines with J gene TRBJ2-7, with 10 bases identical to TRBD1. The CDR3 loop spans 17 amino acids. The germline gives CDR1 LGHDT, CDR2 YNNKEL (reference sequence). The J segment lost 3 bases and the V segment lost 0 bases, leaving 8 bases of the junction unmatched. Here the CDR3 DNA reads TGTGCCAGCAGCCAAGATCTTTGGGGACAGGGGATCTACGAGCAGTACTTC. This encodes CASSQDLWGQGIYEQYF.

V is TRBV2 and J is TRBJ2-5, with TRBD2 matching over 7 bases. The CDR3 is 18 amino acids. Germline-derived CDR1 and CDR2 are SNHLY and FYNNEI. The ends lost 4 bases at V and 4 bases at J; junction bases unmatched: 18. CDR3 amino acids: CASSGRRAGYPGRETQYF. The CDR3 DNA sequence: TGTGCCAGCAGTGGCCGGCGAGCGGGATACCCAGGGAGAGAGACCCAGTACTTC.

Concerning this clonotype: A single base separates this from a much larger clone, so it may be a read error. Given the absence of the conserved phenylalanine or tryptophan at the CDR3 end, a read error is likely. The chain is built from TRBV18 and TRBJ1-2, with D unclear. V was shortened by 2 bases and J by 0 bases, with 10 bases between the two germline ends. The CDR3 has 15 residues. CDR1 and CDR2 from the germline V gene are KGHSH and LQKENI. The CDR3 DNA sequence: TGTGCCAGCTCACCAGGCGCCCAGACTAACTATGGCTACACCCTC. Residues: CASSPGAQTNYGYTL.

This clonotype was observed a handful of times. This sequence joins TRBV6-1 and TRBJ1-4, with 8 bases aligning to TRBD1. Looked up from germline, CDR1 is MNHNS and CDR2 is SASEGT. After removal of 5 bases from V and 7 bases from J, the junction contained 9 bases not matched to a gene. This CDR3 is 15 amino acids long. CDR3 DNA sequence: TGTGCCAGCAGTCCTCAGGGGGCGCTTGTTGAAAAACTGTTTTTT. Translation: CASSPQGALVEKLFF.

This clonotype was counted at least ten times. J is TRBJ2-1 and V is TRBV20-1; D perhaps matches TRBD2 (6 bases). The CDR3 has 15 residues. Germline CDR1 and CDR2: DFQATT and SNEGSKA (reference sequence). The ends were cut back, 4 bases at V and 2 bases at J, with 15 bases in the middle. CDR3 DNA sequence: TGCAGTGCTATACATAGCGGAGTGACCTACAATGAGCAGTTCTTC. As protein: CSAIHSGVTYNEQFF.

J is TRBJ2-1 and V is TRBV2; possibly TRBD1 or TRBD2 for D (6 bases each). This CDR3 comprises 14 residues. The germline V and J ends were trimmed by 5 bases and 5 bases, with 13 bases remaining between them. CDR1 and CDR2 (germline): SNHLY, FYNNEI. The CDR3 loop is CASSLGGSNNEQFF. The CDR3 nucleotides read TGTGCCAGCAGTCTCGGGGGCAGTAACAATGAGCAGTTCTTC.

CDR3 loop: CASSSQPGQFSGELFF. The CDR3 DNA reads TGTGCCAGCAGTTCCCAACCGGGACAGTTTTCCGGGGAGCTGTTTTTT. The chain couples TRBV27 to TRBJ2-2; 7 bases line up with TRBD1. The CDR3 is made up of 16 amino acids. The V gene end was trimmed by 4 bases and the J gene end by 6 bases; junction bases not matched to a gene: 11. In germline, CDR1 is MNHEY, CDR2 SMNVEV (reference sequence).

On this clonotype itself: This clone may be a read error of a much larger clone one base away. The DNA of the CDR3 is TGTGCCAGCAGGGGGGTCTCCTACAATGAGCAGTTCTTC. This gives the protein CASRGVSYNEQFF. The rearrangement uses TRBV6-1 and TRBJ2-1; D might be TRBD1 or TRBD2, each matching 5 bases. This CDR3 region has 13 residues. The V gene's germline CDR1 is MNHNS and CDR2 SASEGT. V lost 6 bases and J 0 bases, leaving 6 bases between the germline ends.

This clonotype came up a few times. This chain connects TRBV11-1 to TRBJ2-3; tentative D call: TRBD2 (6 bases). Germline CDR1 and CDR2: SGHAT and FQDESV (reference sequence). Trimming removed 5 bases at V and 0 bases at J, with 18 bases between. The CDR3 has 17 residues. CDR3 sequence: CASSHIRGVASTDTQYF. DNA of the CDR3: TGTGCCAGCAGCCACATCCGCGGGGTAGCGAGCACAGATACGCAGTATTTT.

This clonotype was seen repeatedly, ten times or more. The J gene is TRBJ1-4, the V gene TRBV20-1; D is perhaps TRBD1 (5 bases). CDR1 and CDR2 from the germline V gene are DFQATT and SNEGSKA (reference sequence). V was pared by 3 bases and J by 8 bases, with 19 bases between. The CDR3 runs to 15 residues. The CDR3 sequence is CSASVAGGGYEKLFF. CDR3 nucleotides: TGCAGTGCTAGTGTGGCCGGGGGAGGTTACGAAAAACTGTTTTTT.

The sample holds many counts of this clonotype. The chain recombines TRBV7-9 with TRBJ2-7, with unresolved D. V dropped 1 base and J dropped 5 bases, with 18 bases sitting between them. CDR3 length: 16 residues. Germline CDR1 SEHNR, CDR2 FQNEAQ (reference sequence). CDR3 in amino acids: CASSLVVGSRSDEQYF. The CDR3 region has the DNA TGTGCCAGCAGCTTAGTTGTGGGGTCCCGGTCGGACGAGCAGTACTTC.

This clonotype occurred many times. J is TRBJ1-6 and V is TRBV19; the match to TRBD1 covers 9 bases. The germline V gene encodes CDR1 LNHDA and CDR2 SQIVND (reference sequence). CDR3 length: 14 amino acids. V shed 5 bases and J 7 bases; nucleotides not matched to a gene: 3. CDR3 DNA: TGTGCCAGTAGTGTTACAGGGGGCAATTCACCCCTCCACTTT. Translated, it gives CASSVTGGNSPLHF.

The V call is TRBV12-3 or TRBV12-4, the J call TRBJ2-3; TRBD1 matches at 9 bases. The ends lost 7 bases at V and 11 bases at J; junction bases unmatched: 7. The CDR3 runs to 12 residues. The CDR3 spells CASIMGTGKQYF. The CDR3 DNA reads as TGTGCCAGCATTATGGGGACAGGGAAGCAGTATTTT.

The chain uses TRBV7-9 and TRBJ2-2; D ambiguous. The CDR3 consists of 12 residues. From germline, CDR1 is SEHNR and CDR2 FQNEAQ (reference sequence). The ends were cut back, 11 bases at V and 0 bases at J, with 7 bases in the middle. The CDR3: CAASPNTGELFF. CDR3 coding DNA: TGTGCCGCCAGTCCGAACACCGGGGAGCTGTTTTTT.

CDR3 loop: CASSRQGSEPQHF. The DNA for the CDR3 is TGTGCCAGCAGCCGACAGGGTTCGGAGCCCCAGCATTTT. This chain connects TRBV3-1 to TRBJ1-5; 7 positions agree with TRBD1. Trimming cost V 4 bases and J 8 bases; bases outside gene matches: 5. CDR1 LGHDT and CDR2 YNNKEL come from the germline V gene (reference sequence). The CDR3 has 13 amino acids.

The sample holds a few counts of this clonotype. A clone one base away is much larger, so this may be a read error. This chain uses TRBV3-1 with TRBJ2-7, with D tentatively TRBD2 (5 bases). The ends were cut back, 4 bases at V and 3 bases at J, with 13 bases in the middle. The CDR3 spans 14 residues. Germline V lookup: CDR1 LGHDT, CDR2 YNNKEL (reference sequence). The CDR3 sequence is CASSRLSSVYEQYF. The DNA of the CDR3 is TGTGCCAGCAGCCGACTTAGTAGCGTCTACGAGCAGTACTTC.

In its sample, this clonotype was seen many times. The chain joins TRBV7-3 to TRBJ2-7; 7 bases are a match to TRBD1. Germline values: CDR1 SGHTA, CDR2 FQGTGA. V lost 1 base to trimming and J lost 13 bases; unmatched junction nucleotides: 10. CDR3 length equals 13 residues. CDR3 sequence: CASSLNPGTVVYF. DNA of the CDR3: TGTGCCAGCAGCTTAAACCCCGGGACAGTCGTATACTTC.

The chain combines TRBV19 with TRBJ1-5, with D perhaps TRBD1 (6 bases). This CDR3 region has 13 residues. From germline, CDR1 is LNHDA and CDR2 SQIVND (reference sequence). V lost 1 base and J 11 bases, leaving 12 bases between the germline ends. CDR3 bases: TGTGCCAGTAGTATAGGGGACAACGGGGCCCAGCATTTT. This encodes CASSIGDNGAQHF.

There are many counts of this clonotype. V usage is TRBV11-1 and J usage is TRBJ1-1, with no clear D. There are 12 residues in the CDR3. Germline CDR1 is SGHAT and CDR2 is FQDESV (reference sequence). V was pared by 2 bases and J by 7 bases, with 8 bases between. CDR3 protein: CASSLYRGEAFF. The CDR3 nucleotides are TGTGCCAGCAGCTTATATCGGGGTGAAGCTTTCTTT.

This clonotype was seen repeatedly, ten times or more. The chain carries TRBV28 and TRBJ2-3; 14 positions agree with TRBD2. Germline CDR1 MDHEN, CDR2 SYDVKM. V shed 4 bases, J shed 11 bases, and the junction held 8 bases outside the gene matches. The CDR3 is 15 residues long. CDR3 nucleotide sequence: TGTGCCAGCAGTTACGGGACTAGCGGGAGTCCCGGGCAGTATTTT. Encoded protein: CASSYGTSGSPGQYF. Looking up the rest from reference TRBV28 and TRBJ2-3 gives the full variable domain: DVKVTQSSRYLVKRTGEKVFLECVQDMDHENMFWYRQDPGLGLRLIYFSYDVKMKEKGDIPEGYSVSREKKERFSLILESASTNQTSMYLCASSYGTSGSPGQYFGPGTRLTVL.

This clonotype was found many times. The CDR3 sequence is CASSSKTADTQYF. In nucleotides, the CDR3 is TGTGCCAGCAGTTCGAAAACCGCAGATACGCAGTATTTT. The V and J genes are TRBV28 and TRBJ2-3; D remains ambiguous. From germline, CDR1 is MDHEN and CDR2 SYDVKM. This CDR3 is built from 13 residues. V dropped 4 bases and J dropped 4 bases, with 9 bases sitting between them.

V is TRBV20-1 and J is TRBJ1-4; 7 nucleotides match TRBD1. Per the germline V gene, CDR1 is DFQATT and CDR2 is SNEGSKA (reference sequence). V lost 5 bases to trimming and J lost 8 bases; unmatched junction nucleotides: 11. The CDR3 covers 14 residues. CDR3 nucleotides: TGCAGTGCTCAAGAGGGGGCCGTGGAGGAAAAACTGTTTTTT. It translates to CSAQEGAVEEKLFF.